This is a list of T cell receptor beta chains from one sample in a study of blood T cell repertoires in COVID-19. The assay was immunoSEQ multiplex PCR, and TCRdb's table has in-frame clones only and misses some. Of hundreds of thousands of clones in the sample, around nine tenths were seen once. The source material was PBMCs or T cells enriched from blood (not recorded which). The source of these receptors is a woman between 18 and 30 years old who had recovered from COVID-19. Each CDR3 is given without its conserved first and last residue. Each record gives: V gene, J gene, CDR3 protein.

>TRBV28|TRBJ2-1
ASRIAGTSGRNEQF
>TRBV3-1/TRBV3-2|TRBJ1-5
ASSQGQPDRPQH
>TRBV2|TRBJ2-7
ASSRDYGSSYEQY
>TRBV9|TRBJ1-3
ASSGQGAALGNTIY
>TRBV7-2|TRBJ1-2
ASRSGTGDYGYT
>TRBV3-1/TRBV3-2|TRBJ1-4
ASSQVTTGMKLF
>TRBV29-1|TRBJ2-6
SVEEAGLAVNSGANVLT
>TRBV14|TRBJ2-2
ASSGDRGITGELF
>TRBV6-1|TRBJ2-7
ASSEDRVTAHEQY
>TRBV6-5|TRBJ1-5
ASRRTGGESQPQH
>TRBV10-3|TRBJ2-2
AIRDIRNTGELF
>TRBV6-5|TRBJ1-6
ASRPWGGNNSPLH
>TRBV18|TRBJ2-1
ASSPRRVYNEQF
>TRBV7-8|TRBJ1-2
ASSHLGQQNYGYT
>TRBV19|TRBJ1-3
ASSIPVTGNTIY
>TRBV4-2|TRBJ2-5
ASSQGLAPSVMRETQY
>TRBV10-3|TRBJ1-2
ATGGLRKDGYGYT
>TRBV14|TRBJ1-1
ASSPKLGGPNTEAF
>TRBV18|TRBJ2-1
ASSPGHEQF
>TRBV27|TRBJ2-5
ASSPARGRQETQY
>TRBV9|TRBJ2-1
ASSERWGENYNEQF
>TRBV4-3|TRBJ1-3
ASSQYFGGNTIY
>TRBV2|TRBJ1-2
ASSSPYENYGYT
>TRBV18|TRBJ2-3
ASSREISGDTQY
>TRBV10-3|TRBJ2-3
AISESSSSGTDTQY
>TRBV6-2/TRBV6-3|TRBJ1-1
ASSLFRGEKAF
>TRBV5-1|TRBJ2-1
ASSFGTSGSNEQF
>TRBV28|TRBJ2-5
ASSTVRLAGPETQY
>TRBV18|TRBJ1-4
ASSRTAPSTNEKLF
>TRBV7-3|TRBJ1-1
ASSLRRGTEAF
>TRBV7-2|TRBJ2-3
ASSPQGLETQY
>TRBV5-5|TRBJ2-5
ASSLPGQETQY
>TRBV7-2|TRBJ2-2
ASSGSGGAVTGELF
>TRBV27|TRBJ2-3
ASSLYGLAMGGDSTDTQY
>TRBV19|TRBJ2-7
ASSLSGGLYYEQY
>TRBV19|TRBJ1-1
ASSTPFGSPNTEAF
>TRBV5-1|TRBJ1-1
ASSGLGGASTEAF
>TRBV5-4|TRBJ2-3
ASSVRGGTDTQY
>TRBV6-2/TRBV6-3|TRBJ1-5
ASSYTHPSYSNQPQH
>TRBV27|TRBJ2-2
ASSPTTGELF
>TRBV7-2|TRBJ2-7
ASSFEVGQSYEQY
>TRBV21-1|TRBJ2-1
ASSKESRRNLHEQF
>TRBV2|TRBJ1-2
ASSEPYGYT
>TRBV19|TRBJ1-4
ASQDRGANEKLF
>TRBV2|TRBJ1-1
ASGRDMNTEAF
>TRBV28|TRBJ1-1
ASSSLDRGHEMNTEAF
>TRBV6-2/TRBV6-3|TRBJ2-2
ASSYSSRSVTGELF
>TRBV4-1|TRBJ1-4
ASSQAAGRYNEKLF
>TRBV9|TRBJ1-1
ASSKLPQGNTEAF
>TRBV2|TRBJ1-2
ASKGDRLRSGYT
>TRBV19|TRBJ1-1
ASSIVPGTPAGAF
>TRBV4-3|TRBJ1-1
ASSQEGGVSAEAF
>TRBV12-3/TRBV12-4|TRBJ1-1
ASSFTGWTEAF
>TRBV10-1|TRBJ1-5
ASSESKTTGQPQH
>TRBV28|TRBJ1-2
ASSLTGRGYGYT